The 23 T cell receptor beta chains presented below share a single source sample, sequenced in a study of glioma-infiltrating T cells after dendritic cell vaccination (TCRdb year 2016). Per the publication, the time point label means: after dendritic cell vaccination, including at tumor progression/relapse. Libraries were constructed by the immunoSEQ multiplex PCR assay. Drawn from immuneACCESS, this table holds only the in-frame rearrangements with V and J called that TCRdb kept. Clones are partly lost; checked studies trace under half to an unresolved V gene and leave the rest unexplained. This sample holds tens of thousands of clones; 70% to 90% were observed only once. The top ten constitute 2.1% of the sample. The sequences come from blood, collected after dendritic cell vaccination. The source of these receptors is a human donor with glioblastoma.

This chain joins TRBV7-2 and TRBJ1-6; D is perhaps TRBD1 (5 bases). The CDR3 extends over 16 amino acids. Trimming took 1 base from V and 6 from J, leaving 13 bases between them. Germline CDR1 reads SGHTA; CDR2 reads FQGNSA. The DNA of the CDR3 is TGTGCCAGCAGCTTAGTGCCCCGGAGGGGTAATTCACCCCTCCACTTT. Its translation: CASSLVPRRGNSPLHF.

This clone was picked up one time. The CDR3 reads CASSRTVSLGGEAFF. The CDR3 coding sequence is TGTGCCAGCAGTAGGACGGTATCACTAGGCGGTGAAGCTTTCTTT. The chain uses TRBV2 and TRBJ1-1; D not certain. The germline V and J ends were trimmed by 5 bases and 7 bases, with 20 bases remaining between them. Looked up from germline, CDR1 is SNHLY and CDR2 is FYNNEI. This CDR3 comprises 15 residues.

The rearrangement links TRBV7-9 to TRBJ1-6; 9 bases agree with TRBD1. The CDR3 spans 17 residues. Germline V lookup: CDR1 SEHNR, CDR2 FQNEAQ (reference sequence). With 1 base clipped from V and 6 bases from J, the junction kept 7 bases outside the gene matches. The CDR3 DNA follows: TGTGCCAGCAGCTTAGGTACAGGGGGCGGCGGTAATTCACCCCTCCACTTT. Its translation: CASSLGTGGGGNSPLHF.

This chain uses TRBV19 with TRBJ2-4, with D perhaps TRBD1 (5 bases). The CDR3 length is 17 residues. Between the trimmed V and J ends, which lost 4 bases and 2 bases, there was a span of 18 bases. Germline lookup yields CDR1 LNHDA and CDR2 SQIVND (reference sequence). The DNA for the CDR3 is TGTGCCAGTAGTAACCCGACAGCGCTCGGTACCAAAAACATTCAGTACTTC. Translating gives CASSNPTALGTKNIQYF.

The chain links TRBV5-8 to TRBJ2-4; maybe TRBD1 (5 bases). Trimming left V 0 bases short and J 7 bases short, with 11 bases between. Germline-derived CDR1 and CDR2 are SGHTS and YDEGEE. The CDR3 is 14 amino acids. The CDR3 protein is CASSLGQKLNIQYF. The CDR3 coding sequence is TGTGCCAGCAGCTTGGGACAGAAGCTTAACATTCAGTACTTC.

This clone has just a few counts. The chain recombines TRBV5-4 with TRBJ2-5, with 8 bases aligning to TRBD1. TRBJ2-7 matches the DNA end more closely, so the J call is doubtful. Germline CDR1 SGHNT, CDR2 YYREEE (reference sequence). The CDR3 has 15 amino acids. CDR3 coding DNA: TGTGCCAGCAGCTTCTTACGGACAGGGTATTACGAGCAGTACTTC. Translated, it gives CASSFLRTGYYEQYF.

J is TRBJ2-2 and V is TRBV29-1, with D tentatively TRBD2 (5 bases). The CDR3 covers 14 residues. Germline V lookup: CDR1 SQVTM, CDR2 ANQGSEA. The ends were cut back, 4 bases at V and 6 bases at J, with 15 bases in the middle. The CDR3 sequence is CSVGGAFSSGELFF. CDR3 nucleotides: TGCAGCGTTGGGGGAGCATTTTCGTCCGGGGAGCTGTTTTTT.

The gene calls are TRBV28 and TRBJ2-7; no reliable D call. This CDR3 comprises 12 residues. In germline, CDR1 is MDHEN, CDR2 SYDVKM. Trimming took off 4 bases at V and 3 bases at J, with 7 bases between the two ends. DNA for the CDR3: TGTGCCAGCAGTTACTCTTTCTACGAGCAGTACTTC. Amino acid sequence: CASSYSFYEQYF.

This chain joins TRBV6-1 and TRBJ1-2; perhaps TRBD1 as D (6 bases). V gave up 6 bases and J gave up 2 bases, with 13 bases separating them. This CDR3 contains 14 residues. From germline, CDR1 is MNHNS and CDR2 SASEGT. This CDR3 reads CASRLQGRNYGYTF. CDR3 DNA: TGTGCCAGCAGATTACAGGGTCGCAACTATGGCTACACCTTC.

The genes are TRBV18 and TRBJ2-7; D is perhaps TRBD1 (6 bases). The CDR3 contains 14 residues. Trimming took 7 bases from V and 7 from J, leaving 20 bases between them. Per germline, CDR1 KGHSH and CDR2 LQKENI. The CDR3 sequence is CASFPNRDTGEQYF. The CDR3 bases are TGTGCCAGCTTTCCCAACCGGGACACCGGGGAGCAGTACTTC.

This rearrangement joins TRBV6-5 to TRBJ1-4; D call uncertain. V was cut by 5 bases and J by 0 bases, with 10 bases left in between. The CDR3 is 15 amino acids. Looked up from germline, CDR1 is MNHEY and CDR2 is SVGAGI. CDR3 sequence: CASSAAYATNEKLFF. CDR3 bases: TGTGCCAGCAGTGCCGCGTATGCAACTAATGAAAAACTGTTTTTT.

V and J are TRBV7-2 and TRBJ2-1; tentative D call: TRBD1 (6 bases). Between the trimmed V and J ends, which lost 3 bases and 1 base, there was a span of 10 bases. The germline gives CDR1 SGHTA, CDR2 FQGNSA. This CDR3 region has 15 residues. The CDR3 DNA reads TGTGCCAGCAGCTTCCACAGGGAATCCTACAATGAGCAGTTCTTC. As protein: CASSFHRESYNEQFF.

The CDR3 sequence: CASSLIGTSGSEAKNIQYF. CDR3 in DNA: TGTGCCAGCAGTTTAATTGGGACTAGCGGGTCCGAAGCCAAAAACATTCAGTACTTC. J is TRBJ2-4 and V is TRBV27; 12 bases line up with TRBD2. CDR3 length equals 19 residues. Germline V gives CDR1 MNHEY, CDR2 SMNVEV (reference sequence). J was trimmed by 0 bases and V by 2 bases; bases with no gene match: 8.

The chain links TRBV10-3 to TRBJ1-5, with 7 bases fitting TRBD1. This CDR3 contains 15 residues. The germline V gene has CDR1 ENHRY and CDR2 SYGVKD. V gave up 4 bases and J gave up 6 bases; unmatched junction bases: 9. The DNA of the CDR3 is TGTGCCATCAGTGGATCGGAGGGGGCCGGTCAGCCCCAGCATTTT. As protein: CAISGSEGAGQPQHF.

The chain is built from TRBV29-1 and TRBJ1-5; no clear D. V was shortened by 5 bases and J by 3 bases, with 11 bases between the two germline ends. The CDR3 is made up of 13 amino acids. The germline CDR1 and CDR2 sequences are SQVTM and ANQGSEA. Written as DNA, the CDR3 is TGCAGCGTTTATAGCGGTGCCAATCAGCCCCAGCATTTT. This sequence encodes CSVYSGANQPQHF.

Here the CDR3 reads CASSSRDRVTEQYV. Written as DNA, the CDR3 is TGTGCCAGCAGTTCGCGGGACAGGGTCACCGAGCAGTACGTC. This chain joins TRBV6-5 and TRBJ2-7, with 9 bases identical to TRBD1. CDR3 length: 14 amino acids. Per the germline V gene, CDR1 is MNHEY and CDR2 is SVGAGI. The ends lost 4 bases at V and 6 bases at J; junction bases unmatched: 7.

The CDR3 sequence is CAIMWGPLHYYEQYV. The CDR3 coding sequence is TGTGCCATCATGTGGGGCCCTCTTCATTACTACGAGCAGTACGTC. The chain combines TRBV19 with TRBJ2-7, with D perhaps matching TRBD1 (5 bases). This CDR3 contains 15 residues. Germline V gene data show CDR1 as LNHDA and CDR2 as SQIVND (reference sequence). V was trimmed by 10 bases and J by 3 bases, leaving 22 bases between them.

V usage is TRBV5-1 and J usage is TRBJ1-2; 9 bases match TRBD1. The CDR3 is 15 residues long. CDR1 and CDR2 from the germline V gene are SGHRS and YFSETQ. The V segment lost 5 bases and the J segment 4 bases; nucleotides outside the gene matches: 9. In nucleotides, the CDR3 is TGCGCCAGCAGAGTTTTACCGGGACAGGGCTATGGCTACACCTTC. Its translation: CASRVLPGQGYGYTF.

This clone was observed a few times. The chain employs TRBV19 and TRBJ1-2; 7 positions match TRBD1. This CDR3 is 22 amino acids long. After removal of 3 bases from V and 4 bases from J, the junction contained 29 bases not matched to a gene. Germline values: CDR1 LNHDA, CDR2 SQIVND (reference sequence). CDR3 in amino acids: CASSIFTPLLQADRSLSYGYTF. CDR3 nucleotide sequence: TGTGCCAGTAGTATTTTCACTCCACTCCTTCAAGCGGACAGGTCTTTATCCTATGGCTACACCTTC.

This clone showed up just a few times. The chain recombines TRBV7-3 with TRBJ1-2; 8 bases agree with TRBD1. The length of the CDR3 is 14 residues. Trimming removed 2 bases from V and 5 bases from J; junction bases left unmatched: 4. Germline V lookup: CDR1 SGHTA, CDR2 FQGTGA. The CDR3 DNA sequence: TGTGCCAGCAGCTTACAGGGGGCGGAATATGGCTACACCTTC. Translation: CASSLQGAEYGYTF. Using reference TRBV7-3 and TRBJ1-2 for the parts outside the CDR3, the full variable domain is GAGVSQTPSNKVTEKGKYVELRCDPISGHTALYWYRQSLGQGPEFLIYFQGTGAADDSGLPNDRFFAVRPEGSVSTLKIQRTERGDSAVYLCASSLQGAEYGYTFGSGTRLTVV.

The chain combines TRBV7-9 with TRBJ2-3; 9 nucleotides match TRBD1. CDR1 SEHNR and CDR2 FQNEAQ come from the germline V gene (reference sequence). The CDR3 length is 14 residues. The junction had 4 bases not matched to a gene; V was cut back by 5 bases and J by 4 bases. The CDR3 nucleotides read TGTGCCAGCAGCCGGACAGGGGATCCAGATACGCAGTATTTT. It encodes CASSRTGDPDTQYF.

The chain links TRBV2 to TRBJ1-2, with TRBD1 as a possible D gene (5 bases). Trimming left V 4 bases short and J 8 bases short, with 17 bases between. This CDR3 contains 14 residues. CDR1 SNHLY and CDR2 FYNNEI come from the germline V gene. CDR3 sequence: CASSVRKGQWGYTF. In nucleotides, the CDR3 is TGTGCCAGCAGTGTGCGAAAGGGGCAATGGGGCTACACCTTC.

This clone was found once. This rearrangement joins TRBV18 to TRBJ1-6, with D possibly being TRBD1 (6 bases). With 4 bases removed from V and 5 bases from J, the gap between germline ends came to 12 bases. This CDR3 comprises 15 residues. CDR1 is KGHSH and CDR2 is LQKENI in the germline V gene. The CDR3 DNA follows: TGTGCCAGCTCACAGGACAGCACCCATAATTCACCCCTCCACTTT. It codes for CASSQDSTHNSPLHF.